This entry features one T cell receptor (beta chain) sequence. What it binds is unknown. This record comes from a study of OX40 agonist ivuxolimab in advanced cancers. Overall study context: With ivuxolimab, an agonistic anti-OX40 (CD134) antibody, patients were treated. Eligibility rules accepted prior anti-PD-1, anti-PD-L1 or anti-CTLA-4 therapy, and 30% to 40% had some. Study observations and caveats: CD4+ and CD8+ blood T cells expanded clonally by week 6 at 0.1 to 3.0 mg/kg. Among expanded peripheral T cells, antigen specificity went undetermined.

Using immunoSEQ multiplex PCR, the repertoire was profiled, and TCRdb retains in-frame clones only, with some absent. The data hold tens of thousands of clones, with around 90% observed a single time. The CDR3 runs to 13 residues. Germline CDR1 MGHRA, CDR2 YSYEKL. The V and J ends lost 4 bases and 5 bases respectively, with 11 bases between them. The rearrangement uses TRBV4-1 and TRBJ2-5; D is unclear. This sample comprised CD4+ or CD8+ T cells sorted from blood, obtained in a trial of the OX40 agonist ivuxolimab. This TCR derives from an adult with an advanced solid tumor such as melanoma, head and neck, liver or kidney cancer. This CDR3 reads CASSRLRRETQYF. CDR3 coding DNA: TGCGCCAGCAGCCGGCTTAGGCGGGAGACCCAGTACTTC.